This T cell receptor beta chain was found in a study of shared clonotypes between healthy human individuals. The CDR3 is 13 residues long. CDR1 and CDR2 (germline): MNHEY, SMNVEV (reference sequence). V was pared by 2 bases and J by 1 base, with 5 bases between. The authors split each subset's genomic DNA evenly across several immunoSEQ plates. Clones were read by immunoSEQ multiplex PCR, and TCRdb kept only the in-frame ones, dropping some. The sample shows approximately 1,500,000 clones, around 98% of them seen only once. With respect to this clone: Its cognate antigen is unknown. Within the sample, other DNA sequences also encode this same CDR3.

Points from the study as a whole: Non-shared clonotypes were found to have lower generation probabilities than the clonotypes that were shared by all four of the sorted-subset donors.

The rearrangement uses TRBV27 and TRBJ1-1, with unresolved D. Sample: naive CD4+ T cells sorted from blood. As for subset: CD45RA+ positively selected. The TCR originated in a young man in good health. The CDR3 sequence: CASSLRGNTEAFF. The CDR3 DNA is TGTGCCAGCAGTTTACGGGGGAACACTGAAGCTTTCTTT.